The 29 T cell receptor beta chains below were found in one sample sequenced in a study of cytomegalovirus exposure and HLA in healthy donors. TCRdb's copy holds only in-frame clones and misses some; the assay was immunoSEQ multiplex PCR. The repertoire holds approximately 200,000 clones, roughly 84% seen once, with more than 6.5% in the top ten. Sequenced input: PBMCs. These receptor sequences come from a man aged 18 to 29 in good health and CMV-seropositive.

This chain joins TRBV2 and TRBJ2-3; D remains ambiguous. The ends were cut back, 9 bases at V and 4 bases at J, with 11 bases in the middle. The germline V gene encodes CDR1 SNHLY and CDR2 FYNNEI. The CDR3 contains 12 residues. The CDR3 reads CASLALADTQYF. The CDR3 nucleotides are TGTGCCAGTTTAGCCCTAGCAGATACGCAGTATTTT.

V and J are TRBV29-1 and TRBJ1-2; TRBD1 matches 8 bases. J lost 8 bases, V lost 5 bases, and 13 bases had no gene match. The CDR3 runs 14 residues. The germline V gene encodes CDR1 SQVTM and CDR2 ANQGSEA. The CDR3 spells CSVTHLQGASGYTF. CDR3 coding DNA: TGCAGCGTTACCCACCTTCAGGGGGCGAGCGGCTACACCTTC.

This rearrangement joins TRBV28 to TRBJ2-6; 8 bases fit TRBD1. This CDR3 is 17 amino acids long. CDR1 is MDHEN and CDR2 is SYDVKM in the germline V gene. The trim removed 5 bases at V and 4 bases at J, leaving 10 bases unmatched. The CDR3 sequence is CASSPGQGKAGANVLTF. The DNA for the CDR3 is TGTGCCAGCAGTCCCGGACAGGGTAAAGCCGGGGCCAACGTCCTGACTTTC.

This clone is a singleton in its sample. V gene TRBV7-9 combines with J gene TRBJ2-7, with D possibly being TRBD2 (5 bases). The germline gives CDR1 SEHNR, CDR2 FQNEAQ (reference sequence). The length of the CDR3 is 15 residues. V shed 0 bases and J shed 5 bases, with 14 bases lying between them. CDR3 coding DNA: TGTGCCAGCAGCTTAGCGCGCCCAGCGGTGGACGAGCAGTACTTC. It translates to CASSLARPAVDEQYF.

The rearrangement links TRBV27 to TRBJ2-1; 10 nucleotides agree with TRBD2. The CDR3 covers 16 residues. Germline V gives CDR1 MNHEY, CDR2 SMNVEV (reference sequence). V gave up 5 bases and J gave up 2 bases; unmatched junction bases: 6. In DNA, the CDR3 is TGTGCCAGCAGTCGGACCGGGACTAGCGCCTACAATGAGCAGTTCTTC. It is translated as CASSRTGTSAYNEQFF.

This clone came up many times. Other DNA sequences in the sample encode the same CDR3. The chain couples TRBV5-1 to TRBJ2-2, with D tentatively TRBD1 (5 bases). CDR1 is SGHRS, CDR2 YFSETQ, per germline. The ends were cut back, 0 bases at V and 0 bases at J, with 6 bases in the middle. The CDR3 is 15 amino acids. The CDR3 reads CASSLGGANTGELFF. The CDR3 DNA follows: TGCGCCAGCAGCTTGGGGGGCGCGAACACCGGGGAGCTGTTTTTT. Looking up the rest from reference TRBV5-1 and TRBJ2-2 gives the full variable domain: KAGVTQTPRYLIKTRGQQVTLSCSPISGHRSVSWYQQTPGQGLQFLFEYFSETQRNKGNFPGRFSGRQFSNSRSEMNVSTLELGDSALYLCASSLGGANTGELFFGEGSRLTVL.

The CDR3 here is CASSVGNGGGETQYF. CDR3 bases: TGTGCCAGCAGTGTAGGGAACGGAGGGGGCGAGACCCAGTACTTC. V usage is TRBV2 and J usage is TRBJ2-5; the D gene is possibly TRBD1 (7 bases). Trimming cost V 4 bases and J 5 bases, with 17 bases left between them. CDR3 length: 15 residues. Germline CDR1 and CDR2: SNHLY and FYNNEI.

The CDR3 loop reads CASSSPQGVGGYTF. The CDR3 bases are TGTGCCAGCAGCTCCCCACAGGGGGTCGGTGGCTACACCTTC. V is TRBV11-2 and J is TRBJ1-2, with 8 bases identical to TRBD1. With 4 bases clipped from V and 7 bases from J, the junction kept 8 bases outside the gene matches. This CDR3 contains 14 residues. Germline assignment: CDR1 SGHAT and CDR2 FQNNGV.

This clone showed up just a few times. The chain uses TRBV5-4 and TRBJ2-7; 13 bases align to TRBD2. The CDR3 runs to 15 residues. J was trimmed by 6 bases and V by 4 bases; bases with no gene match: 7. The germline V gene has CDR1 SGHNT and CDR2 YYREEE (reference sequence). CDR3 sequence: CASSGGLAGRREQYF. The CDR3 nucleotides read TGTGCCAGCAGCGGGGGACTAGCGGGACGGCGCGAGCAGTACTTC.

This chain joins TRBV29-1 and TRBJ2-3, with 7 bases identical to TRBD2. There are 15 residues in the CDR3. V dropped 1 base and J dropped 3; count of bases not matched to a gene: 7. Looked up from germline, CDR1 is SQVTM and CDR2 is ANQGSEA. The CDR3 protein is CSVEVSGLLTDTQYF. CDR3 coding DNA: TGCAGCGTTGAAGTTAGCGGGTTGTTAACAGATACGCAGTATTTT.

The rearrangement uses TRBV28 and TRBJ1-5; 11 positions match TRBD1. The germline gives CDR1 MDHEN, CDR2 SYDVKM. Trimming cost V 8 bases and J 5 bases; bases outside gene matches: 5. This CDR3 contains 14 residues. DNA of the CDR3: TGTGCCAGCTGGACAGGGGGCGTGTATCAGCCCCAGCATTTT. Translated, it gives CASWTGGVYQPQHF.

V and J are TRBV27 and TRBJ2-7, with no clear D. The ends were cut back, 8 bases at V and 5 bases at J, with 7 bases in the middle. CDR3 size: 10 residues. CDR1 is MNHEY, CDR2 SMNVEV, per germline (reference sequence). CDR3 sequence reads: CASVLNEQYF. The DNA of the CDR3 is TGTGCCAGCGTTTTAAACGAGCAGTACTTC.

This clone showed up just a few times. The rearrangement joins TRBV7-2 to TRBJ2-2; tentative D call: TRBD2 (5 bases). The length of the CDR3 is 14 residues. The V end was cut by 5 bases, the J end by 5 bases, with 12 bases between. CDR1 is SGHTA and CDR2 is FQGNSA in the germline V gene. The CDR3 DNA follows: TGTGCCAGCAGCCCCTCGGGGTTAACCGGGGAGCTGTTTTTT. Residues: CASSPSGLTGELFF. The full variable domain, with the rest looked up from reference TRBV7-2 and TRBJ2-2, is GAGVSQSPSNKVTEKGKDVELRCDPISGHTALYWYRQSLGQGLEFLIYFQGNSAPDKSGLPSDRFSAERTGGSVSTLTIQRTQQEDSAVYLCASSPSGLTGELFFGEGSRLTVL.

The chain is built from TRBV5-1 and TRBJ2-3; 14 nucleotides align to TRBD2. J lost 0 bases, V lost 3 bases, and 0 bases had no gene match. Germline V gene sequence: CDR1 SGHRS, CDR2 YFSETQ. This CDR3 has 16 amino acids. The CDR3: CASSWTSGRSTDTQYF. In DNA, the CDR3 is TGCGCCAGCAGCTGGACTAGCGGGAGGAGCACAGATACGCAGTATTTT.

This clone was detected only once. The rearrangement links TRBV4-2 to TRBJ1-2; 8 nucleotides line up with TRBD1. J lost 6 bases, V lost 2 bases, and 11 bases had no gene match. CDR3 length: 16 amino acids. Germline V gene sequence: CDR1 LGHNA, CDR2 YNFKEQ. For the CDR3, the DNA is TGTGCCAGCAGCCAACCGGGGACAGGAGGGAGGAATGGCTACACCTTC. It codes for CASSQPGTGGRNGYTF.

This clone occurred a few times. The rearrangement joins TRBV19 to TRBJ2-2, with 12 nucleotides matching TRBD2. The ends lost 5 bases at V and 2 bases at J; junction bases unmatched: 6. The CDR3 loop spans 17 amino acids. Germline CDR1 reads LNHDA; CDR2 reads SQIVND (reference sequence). The CDR3 bases are TGTGCCAGTAGTTCCGGACTAGCGGGGTTTAACACCGGGGAGCTGTTTTTT. Its translation: CASSSGLAGFNTGELFF.

The chain combines TRBV14 with TRBJ2-7; perhaps TRBD1 as D (6 bases). V lost 2 bases and J lost 6, with 20 bases in between. CDR1 SGHDN and CDR2 FVKESK come from the germline V gene. The CDR3 is made up of 16 amino acids. The CDR3 loop reads CASSQFRGQGPGEQYF. The CDR3 nucleotides are TGTGCCAGCAGCCAATTTCGGGGACAAGGGCCGGGCGAGCAGTACTTC. Supplemented by reference TRBV14 and TRBJ2-7, the full variable domain reads EAGVTQFPSHSVIEKGQTVTLRCDPISGHDNLYWYRRVMGKEIKFLLHFVKESKQDESGMPNNRFLAERTGGTYSTLKVQPAELEDSGVYFCASSQFRGQGPGEQYFGPGTRLTVT.

This chain joins TRBV30 and TRBJ1-4, with 7 bases matching TRBD1. Germline V gene data show CDR1 as GTSNPN and CDR2 as SVGIG (reference sequence). After removal of 5 bases from V and 3 bases from J, the junction contained 0 bases not matched to a gene. The CDR3 runs to 12 residues. The CDR3 here is CAWDRANEKLFF. CDR3 sequence (DNA): TGTGCCTGGGACAGGGCTAATGAAAAACTGTTTTTT.

This clone was counted between two and nine times. Other DNA sequences in this specimen translate into the identical CDR3. J is TRBJ2-7 and V is TRBV4-2, with 10 bases matching TRBD2. The CDR3 contains 15 residues. J was trimmed by 0 bases and V by 1 base; bases with no gene match: 0. Germline loops: CDR1 LGHNA, CDR2 YNFKEQ. The CDR3 sequence is CASSQGLAGSYEQYF. In DNA form, the CDR3 reads TGTGCCAGCAGCCAAGGACTAGCGGGCTCCTACGAGCAGTACTTC.

In its sample, this clone was seen a few times. The chain has TRBV11-1 and TRBJ2-1; TRBD2 is a possible D gene (5 bases). The CDR3 covers 15 residues. Germline CDR1 SGHAT, CDR2 FQDESV (reference sequence). V was clipped by 1 base and J by 4 bases, with 11 bases between them. CDR3 sequence reads: CASSLESSMYNEQFF. CDR3 nucleotides: TGTGCCAGCAGCTTAGAGTCTAGCATGTACAATGAGCAGTTCTTC.

The chain couples TRBV27 to TRBJ2-1, with 12 bases aligning to TRBD2. CDR1 and CDR2 from the germline V gene are MNHEY and SMNVEV (reference sequence). The CDR3 consists of 15 residues. The V and J ends lost 6 bases and 2 bases, in that order; junction bases with no gene match: 2. The CDR3 loop reads CASSSSGRAYNEQFF. CDR3 nucleotides: TGTGCCAGCAGCTCTAGCGGGAGGGCCTACAATGAGCAGTTCTTC.

V gene TRBV10-3 combines with J gene TRBJ2-2; D is undetermined. Trimming removed 7 bases from V and 4 bases from J, with 7 bases in between. This CDR3 has 12 residues. Germline V gene data show CDR1 as ENHRY and CDR2 as SYGVKD. The CDR3 sequence: CAIMGVTGELFF. CDR3 DNA sequence: TGTGCCATCATGGGCGTCACCGGGGAGCTGTTTTTT.

V and J are TRBV4-1 and TRBJ2-7; 9 nucleotides agree with TRBD1. The length of the CDR3 is 13 residues. Trimming removed 5 bases from V and 4 bases from J; junction bases left unmatched: 3. The germline V gene has CDR1 MGHRA and CDR2 YSYEKL. CDR3 in DNA: TGCGCCAGCAGCGGACAGGGGTCGTACGAGCAGTACTTC. Its translation is CASSGQGSYEQYF.

The chain uses TRBV7-3 and TRBJ2-3; 10 bases line up with TRBD2. The CDR3 has 15 amino acids. V lost 6 bases, J lost 6 bases, and 9 bases stayed unmatched. CDR1 SGHTA and CDR2 FQGTGA come from the germline V gene. The CDR3 loop reads CASRPVAGGWDTQYF. The CDR3 bases are TGTGCCAGCAGACCCGTAGCGGGAGGTTGGGATACGCAGTATTTT.

V usage is TRBV7-7 and J usage is TRBJ2-2, with 7 bases fitting TRBD2. The J segment lost 5 bases and the V segment lost 5 bases, leaving 11 bases of the junction unmatched. CDR3 size: 16 residues. CDR1 SSHAT and CDR2 FNYEAQ come from the germline V gene (reference sequence). The CDR3 nucleotides read TGTGCCAGCAGCCAAATAGCGGGTGGTAGTACCGGGGAGCTGTTTTTT. Protein sequence: CASSQIAGGSTGELFF.

This chain uses TRBV2 with TRBJ2-5, with D possibly TRBD1 on 5 matching bases. V was pared by 8 bases and J by 5 bases, with 18 bases between. The CDR3 consists of 14 residues. CDR1 is SNHLY, CDR2 FYNNEI, per germline. The CDR3: CASAKSRVPETQYF. DNA for the CDR3: TGTGCCAGCGCTAAAAGCAGGGTCCCGGAGACCCAGTACTTC.

The CDR3 sequence: CASSVGTSGTGTDTQYF. CDR3 nucleotide sequence: TGTGCCAGCAGCGTTGGGACTAGCGGGACCGGCACAGATACGCAGTATTTT. The V and J genes are TRBV9 and TRBJ2-3, with TRBD2 matching 13 bases. V gave up 2 bases and J gave up 1 base; unmatched junction bases: 4. In germline, CDR1 is SGDLS, CDR2 YYNGEE. The CDR3 is 17 amino acids.

The V gene is TRBV11-2, the J gene TRBJ2-3; 7 bases line up with TRBD2. V gave up 5 bases and J gave up 4 bases; unmatched junction bases: 12. Per germline, CDR1 SGHAT and CDR2 FQNNGV. CDR3 length: 16 residues. CDR3 in DNA: TGTGCCAGCAGCGGGCCGCGGAGCGGGACCGCAGATACGCAGTATTTT. Protein sequence: CASSGPRSGTADTQYF.

The genes are TRBV19 and TRBJ2-1; 8 positions match TRBD2. The germline gives CDR1 LNHDA, CDR2 SQIVND (reference sequence). Germline trimming cut 10 bases from V and 2 bases from J; bases unmatched to any gene: 10. The CDR3 has 15 amino acids. This chain's CDR3 is CAISPSSGPYNEQFF. The CDR3 DNA follows: TGTGCCATCTCCCCGTCTAGCGGGCCCTACAATGAGCAGTTCTTC.